The 14 T cell receptor beta chains below all came from one sample that was sequenced in a study of CD8 T cells in ankylosing spondylitis (dated by TCRdb to about 2017). Library construction relied on 5' RACE. These reads were obtained on an Illumina HiSeq 2500. TCRdb reprocessing: public reads trimmed at Q25 with fastp, clones called with MiXCR, in-frame beta chains kept. Rows with one shared CDR3 protein collapse into an entry with the most common genes and DNA. The sample table holds about 120,000 distinct CDR3 sequences, of which approximately 14% were seen once. 2.5% to 3.5% of the sample lies in the top ten. Source material: blood, either unsorted or a sorted T cell fraction (not recorded which). Receptor source: a female donor with ankylosing spondylitis or in good health (not recorded which).

This clonotype has at least ten counts. The chain recombines TRBV29-1 with TRBJ2-1; 9 bases are shared with TRBD2. CDR1 and CDR2 from the germline V gene are SQVTM and ANQGSEA. Unmatched junction bases numbered 6, after V lost 5 bases and J lost 7 bases. The CDR3 consists of 13 residues. The CDR3 spells CSVTAGGMNEQFF. The DNA of the CDR3 is TGCAGCGTTACGGCGGGGGGGATGAATGAGCAGTTCTTC.

The count of this clonotype is one. The V and J genes are TRBV19 and TRBJ1-5; D is perhaps TRBD1 (6 bases). Deletions cut 3 bases from V and 3 bases from J, with 9 bases between. Per germline, CDR1 LNHDA and CDR2 SQIVND (reference sequence). The CDR3 covers 14 residues. The CDR3 loop is CASSIDRTNQPQHF. CDR3 coding DNA: TGTGCCAGTAGTATCGACAGGACCAATCAGCCCCAGCATTTT. The variable domain in full, completed from reference TRBV19 and TRBJ1-5, reads DGGITQSPKYLFRKEGQNVTLSCEQNLNHDAMYWYRQDPGQGLRLIYYSQIVNDFQKGDIAEGYSVSREKKESFPLTVTSAQKNPTAFYLCASSIDRTNQPQHFGDGTRLSIL.

Ten or more counts support this clonotype. This sequence joins TRBV3-1 and TRBJ2-7, with 7 nucleotides matching TRBD2. This CDR3 is 15 amino acids long. The germline CDR1 and CDR2 sequences are LGHDT and YNNKEL (reference sequence). V lost 2 bases and J lost 4; bases outside the gene matches: 8. CDR3: CASSQQLLGGYEQYF. The CDR3 nucleotides read TGTGCCAGCAGCCAACAGCTACTGGGGGGGTACGAGCAGTACTTC.

This clonotype was observed a handful of times. The chain couples TRBV11-1 to TRBJ2-2; 10 nucleotides agree with TRBD1. The CDR3 totals 16 residues. Germline V CDR1 and CDR2: SGHAT, FQDESV (reference sequence). V shed 2 bases and J 4 bases; nucleotides not matched to a gene: 4. The CDR3 protein is CASSLRQGAVTGELFF. Here the CDR3 DNA reads TGTGCCAGCAGCTTACGACAGGGGGCGGTCACCGGGGAGCTGTTTTTT. The full variable domain, with the rest looked up from reference TRBV11-1 and TRBJ2-2, is EAEVAQSPRYKITEKSQAVAFWCDPISGHATLYWYRQILGQGPELLVQFQDESVVDDSQLPKDRFSAERLKGVDSTLKIQPAELGDSAMYLCASSLRQGAVTGELFFGEGSRLTVL.

This clonotype came up a few times. The V gene is TRBV7-9, the J gene TRBJ2-3; D uncertain. The germline V gene has CDR1 SEHNR and CDR2 FQNEAQ (reference sequence). Trimming took off 3 bases at V and 2 bases at J, with 9 bases between the two ends. The CDR3 has 14 amino acids. The CDR3 sequence: CASSFGRPTDTQYF. Written as DNA, the CDR3 is TGTGCCAGCAGCTTCGGACGGCCCACAGATACGCAGTATTTT.

Details on this clonotype: No conserved phenylalanine or tryptophan ends this CDR3, so it is likely a read error. This chain joins TRBV10-3 and TRBJ1-1; D uncertain. The germline V and J ends were trimmed by 2 bases and 7 bases, with 14 bases remaining between them. This CDR3 has 14 residues. CDR1 and CDR2 (germline): ENHRY, SYGVKD. This CDR3 is CAISELSSSIEAFL. As DNA, the CDR3 is TGTGCCATCAGTGAGCTTTCCAGTTCAATTGAAGCTTTCTTG.

The J gene is TRBJ2-5, the V gene TRBV6-5, with TRBD2 as a possible D gene (6 bases). The CDR3 loop spans 13 amino acids. Germline V gene sequence: CDR1 MNHEY, CDR2 SVGAGI. V gave up 4 bases and J gave up 4 bases, with 10 bases separating them. The CDR3 is CASSSPSVETQYF. Here the CDR3 DNA reads TGTGCCAGCAGTTCCCCTAGCGTAGAGACCCAGTACTTC.

The chain is built from TRBV18 and TRBJ2-1, with D perhaps matching TRBD1 (6 bases). V lost 3 bases, J lost 5 bases, and 11 bases lay in between. Looked up from germline, CDR1 is KGHSH and CDR2 is LQKENI. The CDR3 sequence is 14 residues long. Here the CDR3 DNA reads TGTGCCAGCTCACCTGGACAGCTACACAATGAGCAGTTCTTC. It translates to CASSPGQLHNEQFF. The complete variable domain, with remaining parts taken from reference TRBV18 and TRBJ2-1, reads NAGVMQNPRHLVRRRGQEARLRCSPMKGHSHVYWYRQLPEEGLKFMVYLQKENIIDESGMPKERFSAEFPKEGPSILRIQQVVRGDSAAYFCASSPGQLHNEQFFGPGTRLTVL.

This clonotype was recorded at least ten times. The V and J genes are TRBV6-1 and TRBJ2-1; D is possibly TRBD1 (7 bases). The CDR3 spans 13 residues. Germline V gives CDR1 MNHNS, CDR2 SASEGT. V shed 7 bases and J shed 7 bases, with 14 bases lying between them. The chain's CDR3 is CASKWAGGNEQFF. As DNA, the CDR3 is TGTGCCAGCAAATGGGCAGGGGGGAATGAGCAGTTCTTC.

This rearrangement joins TRBV3-1 to TRBJ2-2, with 9 positions matching TRBD2. CDR3 length: 14 amino acids. Germline V gene sequence: CDR1 LGHDT, CDR2 YNNKEL (reference sequence). The V gene end was trimmed by 8 bases and the J gene end by 5 bases; junction bases not matched to a gene: 6. CDR3 bases: TGTGCCAGCTCGGGACTAGCTGGGACCGGGGAGCTGTTTTTT. Protein: CASSGLAGTGELFF.

This clonotype appeared many times. The chain couples TRBV12-3 or TRBV12-4 to TRBJ1-1; D is uncertain. Trimming pared 6 bases from V and 6 bases from J, leaving 14 bases between. This CDR3 contains 13 residues. DNA of the CDR3: TGTGCCAGCAGCCTTCCAGGTATCCCTGAAGCTTTCTTT. Its translation: CASSLPGIPEAFF.

V and J are TRBV2 and TRBJ2-7; 7 bases agree with TRBD2. J was trimmed by 0 bases and V by 8 bases; bases with no gene match: 10. In germline, CDR1 is SNHLY, CDR2 FYNNEI. CDR3 length equals 15 residues. CDR3 DNA sequence: TGTGCCAGCGGAGTCGGGGGGTTAAGCTCCTACGAGCAGTACTTC. The encoded protein is CASGVGGLSSYEQYF. Together with reference TRBV2 and TRBJ2-7, the CDR3 gives the full variable domain: EPEVTQTPSHQVTQMGQEVILRCVPISNHLYFYWYRQILGQKVEFLVSFYNNEISEKSEIFDDQFSVERPDGSNFTLKIRSTKLEDSAMYFCASGVGGLSSYEQYFGPGTRLTVT.

This chain uses TRBV19 with TRBJ1-1; 9 positions match TRBD1. Per germline, CDR1 LNHDA and CDR2 SQIVND (reference sequence). The CDR3 spans 14 residues. Trimming cost V 6 bases and J 4 bases; bases outside gene matches: 6. The CDR3 nucleotides are TGTGCCAGTAGCCCCACAGGGGGCTTCACTGAAGCTTTCTTT. Translating it yields CASSPTGGFTEAFF.

This clonotype was seen repeatedly, ten times or more. The chain employs TRBV20-1 and TRBJ1-1; D is ambiguous. The CDR3 runs 15 residues. Germline lookup yields CDR1 DFQATT and CDR2 SNEGSKA (reference sequence). V dropped 5 bases and J dropped 1 base, with 17 bases sitting between them. As DNA, the CDR3 is TGCAGTGCTTCCCGCTTGGGTGGCCCGAACACTGAAGCTTTCTTT. Its protein product is CSASRLGGPNTEAFF.